A selection of T cell receptor beta chains follows, all from one sample in a study of lymphopenia after photon versus proton radiotherapy. The data were produced by immunoSEQ multiplex PCR, yet TCRdb's version contains in-frame clones alone and is incomplete. The sample holds tens of thousands of clones, roughly 89% seen once. The material was peripheral blood, obtained from a patient treated with proton-based radiotherapy. These receptors came from a man older than 75 with esophageal cancer. The CDR3 runs from the conserved cysteine through the conserved F or W. Each record gives: V gene, J gene, D gene, CDR3 DNA, CDR3 protein. The D gene is left open where the match is weak.

>TRBV18|TRBJ2-5|TRBD1
TGTGCCAGCTCACCAGAACAGGGGTTAGAAGAGACCCAGTACTTC
CASSPEQGLEETQYF
>TRBV7-9|TRBJ1-1|.
TGTGCCAGCAGCTTAGCGTACGACATGAGGACTGAAGCTTTCTTT
CASSLAYDMRTEAFF
>TRBV6-5|TRBJ1-2|.
TGTGCCAGCAGACCCGCCGGGACCGCTTATGGCTACACCTTC
CASRPAGTAYGYTF
>TRBV2|TRBJ1-1|.
TGTGCCAGCAGCTCCCAAGGGCCAAGGGACACTGAAGCTTTCTTT
CASSSQGPRDTEAFF
>TRBV11-2|TRBJ2-3|TRBD2
TGTGCCAGCACCATGGTTTTTGGGGAGGGGACAGATACGCAGTATTTT
CASTMVFGEGTDTQYF
>TRBV25-1|TRBJ2-7|TRBD2
TGTGCCAGCAGCGATTCTAGCGGGACTTGGTACGAGCAGTACTTC
CASSDSSGTWYEQYF
>TRBV28|TRBJ1-2|.
TGTGCCAGCAGCCTCACAGCCCTCTATGGCTACACCTTC
CASSLTALYGYTF
>TRBV30|TRBJ2-3|.
TGTGCCTGGAGGCTAACAGGGATCTTGAGCACAGATACGCAGTATTTT
CAWRLTGILSTDTQYF
>TRBV10-3|TRBJ2-7|.
TGTGCCATCAGCGCCGGGACAACCTCCTACGAGCAGTACTTC
CAISAGTTSYEQYF
>TRBV5-4|TRBJ2-7|TRBD2
TGTACCAGTTCTAGCGGGAACCCCTACGAGCAGTACTTC
CTSSSGNPYEQYF
>TRBV4-3|TRBJ2-4|.
TGCGCCAGCAGCCAAGTGACGGGGGTCGCCCAAAACATTCAGTACTTC
CASSQVTGVAQNIQYF